The next 12 T cell receptor beta chains were all read from a single sample in a study of cytomegalovirus exposure and HLA in healthy donors. Researchers ran the PCR with 60 Vbeta and 13 Jbeta primers. The method was immunoSEQ multiplex PCR; TCRdb's version includes in-frame clones alone and lacks a portion of them. The sample's table shows tens of thousands of clones. Sequencing was performed on PBMCs. The receptors were gathered from a man younger than 45 in good health and CMV-seropositive.

The chain employs TRBV4-1 and TRBJ2-7; D possibly corresponds to TRBD1 (6 bases). Germline assignment: CDR1 MGHRA and CDR2 YSYEKL. V was trimmed by 5 bases and J by 2 bases, leaving 16 bases between them. The CDR3 totals 15 residues. CDR3 nucleotides: TGCGCCAGCAGCGTTCCCGGGACACCTACCTACGAGCAGTACTTC. Its protein is CASSVPGTPTYEQYF.

This chain links TRBV7-6 with TRBJ1-2; D unresolved. In germline, CDR1 is SGHVS, CDR2 FNYEAQ. V shed 5 bases and J shed 2 bases, with 9 bases lying between them. This CDR3 has 13 residues. CDR3 in amino acids: CASSPQINYGYTF. In nucleotides, the CDR3 is TGTGCCAGCAGCCCGCAGATCAACTATGGCTACACCTTC.

This sequence joins TRBV25-1 and TRBJ1-2, with D perhaps TRBD1 (5 bases). The germline V gene has CDR1 MGHDK and CDR2 SYGVNS. This CDR3 comprises 16 residues. V was trimmed by 4 bases and J by 5 bases, leaving 20 bases between them. CDR3 coding DNA: TGTGCCAGCAGTGCTAGCGGGGAAGAATCAGGGTATGGCTACACCTTC. Translating gives CASSASGEESGYGYTF.

The CDR3 nucleotides read TGTGCCAGCTCACCAAAGAACAGGGGGCAAGCTAATGAAAAACTGTTTTTT. This encodes CASSPKNRGQANEKLFF. The chain uses TRBV18 and TRBJ1-4; 9 bases align to TRBD1. The junction had 7 bases not matched to a gene; V was cut back by 2 bases and J by 3 bases. This CDR3 spans 17 amino acids. Germline V CDR1 and CDR2: KGHSH, LQKENI.

This chain joins TRBV6-5 and TRBJ2-7; the D is unclear. Trimming removed 6 bases at V and 1 base at J, with 7 bases between. Germline CDR1 is MNHEY and CDR2 is SVGAGI. The CDR3 contains 12 residues. CDR3 amino acids: CASSAASYEQYF. CDR3 sequence (DNA): TGTGCCAGCAGCGCGGCTTCCTACGAGCAGTACTTC.

The V and J genes are TRBV19 and TRBJ2-5; a possible D gene is TRBD2 (5 bases). V lost 1 base and J 3 bases, leaving 6 bases between the germline ends. Germline V gene lookup returns CDR1 LNHDA and CDR2 SQIVND (reference sequence). CDR3 length: 13 residues. CDR3 region: CASSIGREETQYF. The CDR3 nucleotides read TGTGCCAGTAGTATAGGGCGGGAAGAGACCCAGTACTTC.

The V and J genes are TRBV29-1 and TRBJ2-7; D uncertain. Germline V lookup: CDR1 SQVTM, CDR2 ANQGSEA. This CDR3 has 16 amino acids. V was shortened by 0 bases and J by 2 bases, with 17 bases between the two germline ends. CDR3 sequence (DNA): TGCAGCGTTGAAGATCGTGCGGCCCCGAGTGCCTACGAGCAGTACTTC. Amino acids: CSVEDRAAPSAYEQYF.

This chain links TRBV29-1 with TRBJ2-7; 10 nucleotides align to TRBD2. The length of the CDR3 is 14 residues. V lost 4 bases and J lost 3; bases outside the gene matches: 6. CDR1 SQVTM and CDR2 ANQGSEA come from the germline V gene. The CDR3: CSVVYGTSDYEQYF. The CDR3 coding sequence is TGCAGCGTTGTCTACGGGACTAGCGACTACGAGCAGTACTTC.

The rearrangement uses TRBV7-9 and TRBJ1-2; D not certain. CDR3 length: 14 amino acids. V was trimmed by 5 bases and J by 1 base, leaving 11 bases between them. The germline gives CDR1 SEHNR, CDR2 FQNEAQ (reference sequence). The CDR3 coding sequence is TGTGCCAGCAGCCTGAGGACTGATAACTATGGCTACACCTTC. This gives the protein CASSLRTDNYGYTF. The entire variable domain, with the rest obtained from reference TRBV7-9 and TRBJ1-2, is as follows: DTGVSQNPRHKITKRGQNVTFRCDPISEHNRLYWYRQTLGQGPEFLTYFQNEAQLEKSRLLSDRFSAERPKGSFSTLEIQRTEQGDSAMYLCASSLRTDNYGYTFGSGTRLTVV.

This chain's CDR3 is CASSPRTGGTEPQHF. CDR3 in DNA: TGTGCCAGTAGTCCTCGGACAGGGGGCACGGAGCCCCAGCATTTT. The rearrangement links TRBV19 to TRBJ1-5, with 11 nucleotides matching TRBD1. The germline CDR1 and CDR2 sequences are LNHDA and SQIVND (reference sequence). V shed 5 bases and J 8 bases; nucleotides not matched to a gene: 8. The CDR3 runs 15 residues.

J is TRBJ2-2 and V is TRBV2, with TRBD2 identical over 7 bases. CDR3 length equals 12 residues. The J segment lost 3 bases and the V segment lost 9 bases, leaving 1 base of the junction unmatched. CDR1 and CDR2 (germline): SNHLY, FYNNEI. The CDR3 DNA reads TGTGCCAGTAGCGGGTACACCGGGGAGCTGTTTTTT. This codes for CASSGYTGELFF.

The genes are TRBV5-1 and TRBJ1-2; TRBD1 aligns across 7 bases. This CDR3 contains 13 residues. The J segment lost 4 bases and the V segment lost 7 bases, leaving 7 bases of the junction unmatched. Germline V gene lookup returns CDR1 SGHRS and CDR2 YFSETQ. CDR3 coding DNA: TGCGCCAGCTCCCCGGACAGGAGCTATGGCTACACCTTC. Its protein is CASSPDRSYGYTF. The full variable domain, its missing parts supplied by reference TRBV5-1 and TRBJ1-2, is KAGVTQTPRYLIKTRGQQVTLSCSPISGHRSVSWYQQTPGQGLQFLFEYFSETQRNKGNFPGRFSGRQFSNSRSEMNVSTLELGDSALYLCASSPDRSYGYTFGSGTRLTVV.